The 30 T cell receptor beta chains in this list originate from one sample, sequenced in a study of identical twins. From the 5' RACE reads, TCRdb called clonotypes with MiXCR, one entry per CDR3 protein. The table includes approximately 1.8 million distinct CDR3 sequences, roughly 35% detected once. Sequenced: cord blood. The origin of the receptors is a newborn girl in good health.

In this sample, this clonotype turned up a few times. This chain uses TRBV24-1 with TRBJ2-5; no firm D call. The CDR3 is 11 residues long. The V gene's germline CDR1 is KGHDR and CDR2 SFDVKD. The V gene lost 7 bases and the J gene lost 11 bases, with 13 bases spanning the gap. DNA of the CDR3: TGTGCCACCAGGGGCAGGTATGAGCAGTACTTC. Its translation: CATRGRYEQYF.

The chain recombines TRBV28 with TRBJ2-7, with unresolved D. Germline V CDR1 and CDR2: MDHEN, SYDVKM. With 1 base removed from V and 2 bases from J, the gap between germline ends came to 9 bases. The CDR3 runs to 14 residues. The CDR3 loop reads CASSLSLRTYEQYF. In nucleotides, the CDR3 is TGTGCCAGCAGTTTATCTTTACGGACCTACGAGCAGTACTTC. The full variable domain, rest sourced from reference TRBV28 and TRBJ2-7, is DVKVTQSSRYLVKRTGEKVFLECVQDMDHENMFWYRQDPGLGLRLIYFSYDVKMKEKGDIPEGYSVSREKKERFSLILESASTNQTSMYLCASSLSLRTYEQYFGPGTRLTVT.

This chain links TRBV28 with TRBJ1-4, with D unclear. The germline gives CDR1 MDHEN, CDR2 SYDVKM. V was cut by 4 bases and J by 0 bases, with 12 bases left in between. This CDR3 region has 16 residues. CDR3: CASSWVVKATNEKLFF. In DNA form, the CDR3 reads TGTGCCAGCAGTTGGGTGGTAAAGGCAACTAATGAAAAACTGTTTTTT.

This clonotype occurred a few times. The chain links TRBV5-1 to TRBJ2-1; the D is unclear. V lost 0 bases, J lost 4 bases, and 14 bases lay in between. This CDR3 comprises 16 residues. Germline V gives CDR1 SGHRS, CDR2 YFSETQ. The CDR3 DNA reads as TGCGCCAGCAGCTTGGCCCGACTCCCGTTTTACAATGAGCAGTTCTTC. This encodes CASSLARLPFYNEQFF.

J is TRBJ2-3 and V is TRBV2, with D perhaps matching TRBD2 (5 bases). This CDR3 has 13 residues. The V gene's germline CDR1 is SNHLY and CDR2 FYNNEI. The germline V and J ends were trimmed by 10 bases and 8 bases, with 19 bases remaining between them. CDR3: CAIAGERRGTQYF. In DNA form, the CDR3 reads TGTGCCATCGCCGGGGAACGTCGTGGTACGCAGTATTTT.

The chain employs TRBV27 and TRBJ2-7; D is uncertain. The CDR3 is made up of 14 amino acids. CDR1 and CDR2 from the germline V gene are MNHEY and SMNVEV (reference sequence). Trimming removed 3 bases at V and 3 bases at J, with 12 bases between. The CDR3 loop is CASSFGFKNYEQYF. CDR3 nucleotides: TGTGCCAGCAGTTTCGGTTTTAAAAACTACGAGCAGTACTTC.

This clonotype was counted between two and nine times. The rearrangement links TRBV7-8 to TRBJ2-3; TRBD2 aligns across 8 bases. With 0 bases clipped from V and 0 bases from J, the junction kept 5 bases outside the gene matches. CDR1 and CDR2 (germline): SGHVS, FQNEAQ. The CDR3 loop spans 17 amino acids. CDR3 DNA: TGTGCCAGCAGCTTAGCGCAGGCTAGCGGGAGCACAGATACGCAGTATTTT. It yields the protein CASSLAQASGSTDTQYF.

This sequence joins TRBV12-3 or TRBV12-4 and TRBJ2-4; 9 bases line up with TRBD1. This CDR3 has 12 amino acids. V was pared by 1 base and J by 13 bases, with 2 bases of the junction left unmatched. As DNA, the CDR3 is TGTGCCAGCAGTTTAGACAGGGGGCAGCAGTACTTC. It encodes CASSLDRGQQYF.

There are many counts of this clonotype. The chain uses TRBV27 and TRBJ2-1; 7 bases line up with TRBD2. Germline V gene data show CDR1 as MNHEY and CDR2 as SMNVEV (reference sequence). Unmatched junction bases numbered 5, after V lost 6 bases and J lost 0 bases. The CDR3 contains 15 residues. Written as DNA, the CDR3 is TGTGCCAGCAGCTTCGGCGGGGGCTCCTACAATGAGCAGTTCTTC. Its protein is CASSFGGGSYNEQFF.

Notes on this clonotype: A much larger clonotype is one base distant, so this may be a read error. The chain is built from TRBV2 and TRBJ2-1; 7 bases line up with TRBD2. Germline CDR1 SNHLY, CDR2 FYNNEI. This CDR3 is built from 14 residues. CDR3 residues: CASSEGLAYDEQFF. CDR3 bases: TGTGCCAGCAGTGAAGGACTAGCCTACGATGAGCAGTTCTTC.

This clonotype was counted between two and nine times. The chain uses TRBV12-3 or TRBV12-4 and TRBJ2-1; the D gene could be TRBD1 or TRBD2 (5 bases each). The CDR3 has 15 amino acids. With 3 bases removed from V and 6 bases from J, the gap between germline ends came to 15 bases. CDR3 nucleotide sequence: TGTGCCAGCAGTTTTTCTGTAGCGAGGGGCAATGAGCAGTTCTTC. It is translated as CASSFSVARGNEQFF.

The chain joins TRBV3-1 to TRBJ2-2; no firm D call. Between the trimmed V and J ends, which lost 2 bases and 5 bases, there was a span of 6 bases. The length of the CDR3 is 13 residues. Germline lookup yields CDR1 LGHDT and CDR2 YNNKEL (reference sequence). The CDR3 region is CASSQMETGELFF. In nucleotides, the CDR3 is TGTGCCAGCAGCCAAATGGAGACCGGGGAGCTGTTTTTT.

The sample holds many counts of this clonotype. The chain is built from TRBV6-5 and TRBJ2-7, with a possible D match to TRBD2 (6 bases). Germline lookup yields CDR1 MNHEY and CDR2 SVGAGI. The CDR3 consists of 16 residues. Trimming shortened V by 0 bases and J by 2 bases, and 14 bases separated the two germline ends. CDR3 loop: CASSYSGGIRAYEQYF. DNA for the CDR3: TGTGCCAGCAGTTACTCCGGGGGAATTAGGGCCTACGAGCAGTACTTC.

Note on this clonotype: A much larger clone lies one base from this, so it may be a read error. This chain links TRBV10-3 with TRBJ2-7, with 7 positions matching TRBD1. The CDR3 has 16 amino acids. Germline CDR1 and CDR2: ENHRY and SYGVKD. J lost 0 bases, V lost 4 bases, and 9 bases had no gene match. The CDR3 region has the DNA TGTGCCATCAGTGTCGCTCAGACAGGGTCCTCCTACGAGCAGTACTTC. Residues: CAISVAQTGSSYEQYF.

For the CDR3, the DNA is TGTGCCAGCAGCATTGACAAAGGGATTAATTCACCCCTCCACTTT. Amino acid sequence: CASSIDKGINSPLHF. The chain combines TRBV5-6 with TRBJ1-6; the D is unclear. CDR1 SGHDT and CDR2 YYEEEE come from the germline V gene. This CDR3 has 15 amino acids. Trimming cost V 4 bases and J 6 bases, with 14 bases left between them.

This clonotype was picked up a small number of times. J is TRBJ2-3 and V is TRBV5-1, with TRBD2 identical over 7 bases. Germline CDR1 and CDR2: SGHRS and YFSETQ. The length of the CDR3 is 14 residues. The J segment lost 0 bases and the V segment lost 7 bases, leaving 5 bases of the junction unmatched. CDR3 DNA: TGCGCCAGCCGACTAGCCCTTAGCACAGATACGCAGTATTTT. Translated, it gives CASRLALSTDTQYF.

This clonotype was recorded a few times. The J gene is TRBJ2-4, the V gene TRBV7-9, with D possibly being TRBD1 or TRBD2 (5 bases each). The CDR3 loop spans 12 amino acids. Germline CDR1 is SEHNR and CDR2 is FQNEAQ (reference sequence). Trimming cost V 3 bases and J 6 bases, with 6 bases left between them. The CDR3 is CASSFGGNIQYF. In nucleotides, the CDR3 is TGTGCCAGCAGCTTTGGGGGAAACATTCAGTACTTC.

This clonotype was seen a handful of times. The V and J genes are TRBV6-2 or TRBV6-3 and TRBJ1-2; D ambiguous. The CDR3 runs to 13 residues. Germline V gene data show CDR1 as MNHEY and CDR2 as SVGEGT. The ends were cut back, 2 bases at V and 1 base at J, with 5 bases in the middle. The CDR3 sequence: CASSYPVNYGYTF. In nucleotides, the CDR3 is TGTGCCAGCAGTTACCCAGTTAACTATGGCTACACCTTC.

The gene calls are TRBV4-1 and TRBJ1-4; no definite D call. There are 14 residues in the CDR3. The V gene lost 8 bases and the J gene lost 4 bases, with 14 bases spanning the gap. Germline-derived CDR1 and CDR2 are MGHRA and YSYEKL. CDR3 nucleotides: TGCGCCAGCGGGTTGCAGTCCCTTAATGAAAAACTGTTTTTT. This gives the protein CASGLQSLNEKLFF.

This clonotype showed up just once. V is TRBV20-1 and J is TRBJ1-6; 10 bases align to TRBD1. With 3 bases clipped from V and 7 bases from J, the junction kept 6 bases outside the gene matches. In germline, CDR1 is DFQATT, CDR2 SNEGSKA (reference sequence). The CDR3 sequence is 15 residues long. In DNA form, the CDR3 reads TGCAGTGCTAGGCCGGGACAGGGGACGAATTCACCCCTCCACTTT. Translated, it gives CSARPGQGTNSPLHF.

This chain joins TRBV5-1 and TRBJ1-2; 9 bases fit TRBD1. Looked up from germline, CDR1 is SGHRS and CDR2 is YFSETQ. The CDR3 runs to 15 residues. V lost 0 bases and J lost 4; bases outside the gene matches: 4. The CDR3 nucleotides are TGCGCCAGCAGCTTGGACCGACAGGGGGTCTATGGCTACACCTTC. Amino acid sequence: CASSLDRQGVYGYTF.

The V and J genes are TRBV18 and TRBJ2-5; weak D call: TRBD2 (5 bases). The end of the DNA is better explained by TRBJ2-7, so the J call may be wrong. Germline loops: CDR1 KGHSH, CDR2 LQKENI. CDR3 length equals 14 residues. The CDR3 DNA reads as TGTGCCAGCTCACCACCCATTGGGAGCCACGAGCAGTACTTC. Amino acids: CASSPPIGSHEQYF.

This clonotype was picked up one time. This chain links TRBV5-1 with TRBJ2-1, with 12 bases identical to TRBD2. V gave up 5 bases and J gave up 0 bases; unmatched junction bases: 9. The germline CDR1 and CDR2 sequences are SGHRS and YFSETQ. The CDR3 sequence is 18 residues long. CDR3 region: CASRGPSGRGGSYNEQFF. The CDR3 region has the DNA TGCGCCAGCAGGGGTCCTAGCGGGAGGGGTGGCTCCTACAATGAGCAGTTCTTC.

The chain is built from TRBV7-9 and TRBJ1-4, with unresolved D. Per the germline V gene, CDR1 is SEHNR and CDR2 is FQNEAQ (reference sequence). V was pared by 7 bases and J by 0 bases, with 15 bases between. The CDR3 runs 16 residues. The CDR3 DNA reads as TGTGCCAGCACACCATACATAACAGCAACTAATGAAAAACTGTTTTTT. It yields the protein CASTPYITATNEKLFF.

This clonotype was seen a few times. The CDR3 sequence: CSARAPIGRGEQFF. The DNA of the CDR3 is TGCAGTGCTAGAGCTCCCATCGGCAGAGGTGAGCAGTTCTTC. The chain couples TRBV20-1 to TRBJ2-1; D is ambiguous. V lost 1 base, J lost 9 bases, and 16 bases lay in between. Germline V gene sequence: CDR1 DFQATT, CDR2 SNEGSKA (reference sequence). There are 14 residues in the CDR3.

The chain couples TRBV20-1 to TRBJ1-2, with 8 bases aligning to TRBD1. The V gene end was trimmed by 0 bases and the J gene end by 4 bases; junction bases not matched to a gene: 7. Germline values: CDR1 DFQATT, CDR2 SNEGSKA (reference sequence). CDR3 size: 15 residues. The CDR3 DNA reads TGCAGTGCTAGAGATGCCAGGACAGGGCCCTATGGCTACACCTTC. Protein product: CSARDARTGPYGYTF.

This clonotype was observed a handful of times. This chain connects TRBV27 to TRBJ1-4; 7 bases match TRBD1. This CDR3 spans 14 amino acids. Germline trimming cut 5 bases from V and 11 bases from J; bases unmatched to any gene: 11. Germline V lookup: CDR1 MNHEY, CDR2 SMNVEV (reference sequence). Written as DNA, the CDR3 is TGTGCCAGCAGTAAGGGGGCGGCGGGGGAGAAACTGTTTTTT. This codes for CASSKGAAGEKLFF.

This clonotype was recorded a few times. The genes are TRBV20-1 and TRBJ2-1; 11 bases line up with TRBD2. Per germline, CDR1 DFQATT and CDR2 SNEGSKA (reference sequence). V was pared by 6 bases and J by 8 bases, with 6 bases of the junction left unmatched. CDR3 length: 13 residues. The CDR3 is CSASTSGKDEQFF. The CDR3 DNA is TGCAGTGCGTCGACTAGCGGGAAGGATGAGCAGTTCTTC.

The genes are TRBV20-1 and TRBJ2-3; the D is unclear. V lost 6 bases and J lost 3, with 10 bases in between. Per germline, CDR1 DFQATT and CDR2 SNEGSKA (reference sequence). CDR3 length equals 12 residues. CDR3 sequence reads: CSAYMGTDTQYF. The CDR3, as DNA: TGCAGTGCATACATGGGAACAGATACGCAGTATTTT.

The genes are TRBV20-1 and TRBJ2-1; tentatively, D is TRBD1 (6 bases). Germline V gene sequence: CDR1 DFQATT, CDR2 SNEGSKA (reference sequence). Trimming stripped 5 bases from V and 13 bases from J, with 21 bases between. The CDR3 consists of 13 residues. The CDR3 loop reads CSASPSGVETQFF. The CDR3 bases are TGCAGTGCTTCGCCCTCAGGGGTGGAGACCCAGTTCTTC.